The entry below gives a single T cell receptor (beta chain) sequence along with its context. TCRdb called the PCR reads again in MiXCR, with one record for every CDR3 protein. Here the sample spans around 8,000 distinct CDR3 sequences, roughly 29% being singletons. This specimen comes from a study of immune characterization of retroperitoneal liposarcoma. CDR3 length equals 13 residues. CDR1 and CDR2 from the germline V gene are MNHEY and SMNVEV (reference sequence). V was cut by 2 bases and J by 4 bases, with 8 bases left in between. This receptor was identified in a male donor with retroperitoneal liposarcoma. Sequenced sample: blood. J is TRBJ1-1 and V is TRBV27, with D possibly being TRBD1 (5 bases). The CDR3 protein is CASSLGGGTEAFF. The CDR3 coding sequence is TGTGCCAGCAGTTTAGGGGGGGGCACTGAAGCTTTCTTT.